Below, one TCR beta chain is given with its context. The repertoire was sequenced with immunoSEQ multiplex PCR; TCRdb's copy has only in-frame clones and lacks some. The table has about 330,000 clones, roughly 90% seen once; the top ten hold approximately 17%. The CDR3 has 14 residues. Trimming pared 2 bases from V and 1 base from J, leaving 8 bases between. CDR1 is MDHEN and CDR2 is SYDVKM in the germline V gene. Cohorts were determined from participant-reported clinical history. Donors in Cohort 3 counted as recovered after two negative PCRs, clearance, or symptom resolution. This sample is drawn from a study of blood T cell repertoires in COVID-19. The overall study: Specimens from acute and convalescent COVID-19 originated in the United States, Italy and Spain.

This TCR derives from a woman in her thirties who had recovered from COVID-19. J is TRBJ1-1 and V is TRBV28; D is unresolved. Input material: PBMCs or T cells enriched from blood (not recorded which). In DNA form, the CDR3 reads TGTGCCAGCAGTTTAGTCGTAGAGAACACTGAAGCTTTCTTT. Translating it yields CASSLVVENTEAFF.